This TCR beta chain derives from a study of blood T cells in healthy people across ages. This clonotype was observed a few times. Then a second PCR, running roughly 7 to 11 cycles, was carried out with a sample-barcoded 5' primer and a J-beta primer mix. TCRdb re-derived calls from the 5' RACE reads in MiXCR, one entry per CDR3 protein. The data show 550,000 to 700,000 distinct CDR3 sequences, about 26% seen once. CDR3 length: 16 amino acids. Germline-derived CDR1 and CDR2 are ENHRY and SYGVKD. Trimming took 3 bases from V and 3 from J, leaving 18 bases between them. This sequence was found in a woman between 65 and 79 years old in good health. The chain links TRBV10-3 to TRBJ2-7, with D perhaps being TRBD1 or TRBD2 (6 bases each). What was sequenced was blood. In DNA, the CDR3 is TGTGCCATCAGTGATATAGCCGGTGGAGGGGGCTACGAGCAGTACTTC. Its protein is CAISDIAGGGGYEQYF.